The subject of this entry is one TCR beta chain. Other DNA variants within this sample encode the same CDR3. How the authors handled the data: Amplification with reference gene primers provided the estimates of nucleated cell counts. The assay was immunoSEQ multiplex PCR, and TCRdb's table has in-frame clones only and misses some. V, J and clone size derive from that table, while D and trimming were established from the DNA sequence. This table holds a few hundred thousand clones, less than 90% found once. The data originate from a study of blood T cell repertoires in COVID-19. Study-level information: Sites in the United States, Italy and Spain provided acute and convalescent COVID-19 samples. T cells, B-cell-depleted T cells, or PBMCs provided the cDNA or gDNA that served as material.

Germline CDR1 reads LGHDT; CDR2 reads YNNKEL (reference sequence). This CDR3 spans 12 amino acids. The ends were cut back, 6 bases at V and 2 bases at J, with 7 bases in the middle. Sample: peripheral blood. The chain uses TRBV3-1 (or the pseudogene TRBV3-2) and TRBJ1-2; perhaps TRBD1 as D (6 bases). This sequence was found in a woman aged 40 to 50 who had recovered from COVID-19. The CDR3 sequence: CASSGQNYGYTF. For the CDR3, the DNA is TGTGCCAGCAGTGGACAGAACTATGGCTACACCTTC.